Sequencing of this TCR beta chain was carried out in a study of cytomegalovirus exposure and HLA in healthy donors. CDR3 size: 15 residues. The V and J ends lost 7 bases and 4 bases, in that order; junction bases with no gene match: 9. Germline CDR1 reads MDHEN; CDR2 reads SYDVKM. PCR employed 60 Vbeta and 13 Jbeta primers. The data were produced by immunoSEQ multiplex PCR, yet TCRdb's version contains in-frame clones alone and is incomplete. The sample gives 150,000 to 200,000 clones, roughly four fifths of which show up once; roughly 4.3% is in the top ten. This rearrangement joins TRBV28 to TRBJ2-7; 11 bases are shared with TRBD1. The TCR was taken from a man in his forties or fifties in good health and CMV-seropositive. The sample taken for sequencing was PBMCs. The CDR3 sequence: CASTLPGQGGYEQYF. Here the CDR3 DNA reads TGTGCCAGCACACTCCCGGGACAGGGGGGTTACGAGCAGTACTTC.